This T cell receptor beta chain is from a study of cytomegalovirus exposure and HLA in healthy donors. With 5 bases removed from V and 6 bases from J, the gap between germline ends came to 11 bases. The germline V gene encodes CDR1 MNHEY and CDR2 SVGAGI. The CDR3 has 13 amino acids. The study ran its PCR with 60 Vbeta and 13 Jbeta primers. Here immunoSEQ multiplex PCR was the method, and the copy in TCRdb shows in-frame clones only, minus some. The sample records 50,000 to 70,000 clones, about 77% being singletons. This clone was detected only once. Material: PBMCs. The chain uses TRBV6-5 and TRBJ2-4; D possibly corresponds to TRBD2 (5 bases). This TCR derives from a man younger than 40 in good health and CMV-seropositive. The CDR3 coding sequence is TGTGCCAGCAGTCAGGACTTCAGAAACATTCAGTACTTC. Translating gives CASSQDFRNIQYF.